This T cell receptor beta chain was recorded in a study of CXCR3-negative and CXCR3-positive naive CD8 T cells. For the study at large: The libraries yielded roughly 150 million TRB reads, about 1.5 +/- 0.3 million each.

Note on this clonotype: The antigen is undetermined.

The CDR3 length is 17 residues. CDR1 SGHDN and CDR2 FVKESK come from the germline V gene. The libraries of TRB cDNA were constructed through 5' RACE using UMI labels. Reanalyzing the 5' RACE reads, TCRdb keeps one entry per CDR3 protein, without DNA. Here the sample table reports tens of thousands of distinct CDR3 sequences. General observations from the study: Both of the naive subsets showed about the same high diversity, but memory CD8+ cells had much less. CXCR3-negative and CXCR3-positive naive cells shared comparable TRBV-TRBJ usage, but memory cells did not.

The sequencing sample was made of memory CD8+ T cells from blood. The V call is TRBV14, the J call TRBJ2-1. The source of this sequence is a human donor in good health. Some clones in this sample may be carry-over from other donors' samples. The CDR3 is CASSQFLAASSYNEQFF.